This paragraph reports one TCR beta chain. Germline assignment: CDR1 SGDLS and CDR2 YYNGEE. V dropped 0 bases and J dropped 3 bases, with 9 bases sitting between them. CDR3 length: 14 amino acids. This entry comes from a study of cytotoxic CD8 clonotypes in ibrutinib-treated CLL. The data were produced by immunoSEQ multiplex PCR, yet TCRdb's version contains in-frame clones alone and is incomplete. The sample shows approximately 35,000 clones, 70% to 80% of them seen only once. V is TRBV9 and J is TRBJ1-2; a weak D match, TRBD1 (5 bases). This TCR derives from a human donor with chronic lymphocytic leukemia. Here the sequenced sample was PBMCs, taken at disease progression, from a patient treated with ibrutinib. CDR3 sequence reads: CASSVVGTDYGYTF. CDR3 nucleotide sequence: TGTGCCAGCAGCGTAGTTGGGACCGACTATGGCTACACCTTC.